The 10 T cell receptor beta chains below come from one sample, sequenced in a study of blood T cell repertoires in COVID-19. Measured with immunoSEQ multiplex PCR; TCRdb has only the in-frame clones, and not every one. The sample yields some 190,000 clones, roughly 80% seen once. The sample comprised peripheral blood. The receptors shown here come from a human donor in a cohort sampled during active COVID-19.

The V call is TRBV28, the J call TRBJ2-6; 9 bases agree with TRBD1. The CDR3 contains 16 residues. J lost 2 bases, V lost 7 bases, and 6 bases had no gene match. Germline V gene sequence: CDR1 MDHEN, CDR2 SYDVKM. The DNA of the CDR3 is TGTGCCAGCAAGCACGGGGACAGGGCTGGGGCCAACGTCCTGACTTTC. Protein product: CASKHGDRAGANVLTF.

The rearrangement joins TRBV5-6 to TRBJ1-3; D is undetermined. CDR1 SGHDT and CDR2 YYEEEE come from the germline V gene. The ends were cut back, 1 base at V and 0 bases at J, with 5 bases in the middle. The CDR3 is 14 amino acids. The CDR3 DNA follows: TGTGCCAGCAGCTTGAGGAGCTCTGGAAACACCATATATTTT. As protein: CASSLRSSGNTIYF. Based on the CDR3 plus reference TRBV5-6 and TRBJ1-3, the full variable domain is DAGVTQSPTHLIKTRGQQVTLRCSPKSGHDTVSWYQQALGQGPQFIFQYYEEEERQRGNFPDRFSGHQFPNYSSELNVNALLLGDSALYLCASSLRSSGNTIYFGEGSWLTVV.

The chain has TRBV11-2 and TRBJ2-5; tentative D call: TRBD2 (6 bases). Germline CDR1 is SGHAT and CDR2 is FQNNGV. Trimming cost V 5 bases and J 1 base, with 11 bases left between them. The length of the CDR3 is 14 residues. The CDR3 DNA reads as TGTGCCAGCAGCCGGGAGCGCGTCCAAGAGACCCAGTACTTC. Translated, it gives CASSRERVQETQYF. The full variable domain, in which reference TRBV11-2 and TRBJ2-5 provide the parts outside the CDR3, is EAGVAQSPRYKIIEKRQSVAFWCNPISGHATLYWYQQILGQGPKLLIQFQNNGVVDDSQLPKDRFSAERLKGVDSTLKIQPAKLEDSAVYLCASSRERVQETQYFGPGTRLLVL.

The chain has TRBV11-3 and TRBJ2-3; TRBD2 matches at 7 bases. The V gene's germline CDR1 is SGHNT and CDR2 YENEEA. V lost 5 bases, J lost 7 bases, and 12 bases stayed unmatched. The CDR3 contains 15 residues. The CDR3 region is CASSLGREGSNTQYF. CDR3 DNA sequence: TGTGCCAGCAGCCTGGGGAGGGAAGGAAGCAATACGCAGTATTTT.

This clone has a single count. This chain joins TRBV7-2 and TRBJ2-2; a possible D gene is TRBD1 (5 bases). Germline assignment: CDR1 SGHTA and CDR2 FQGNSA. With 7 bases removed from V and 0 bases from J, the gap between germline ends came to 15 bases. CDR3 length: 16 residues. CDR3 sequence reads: CASKGVFATNTGELFF. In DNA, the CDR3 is TGTGCCAGCAAAGGGGTCTTTGCCACGAACACCGGGGAGCTGTTTTTT.

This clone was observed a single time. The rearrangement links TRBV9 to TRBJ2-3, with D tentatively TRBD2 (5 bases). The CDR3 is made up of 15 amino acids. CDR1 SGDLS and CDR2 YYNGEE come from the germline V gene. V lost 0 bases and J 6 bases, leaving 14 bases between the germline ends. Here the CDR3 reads CASSVGVGLTDTQYF. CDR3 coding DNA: TGTGCCAGCAGCGTAGGAGTTGGACTGACGGATACGCAGTATTTT.

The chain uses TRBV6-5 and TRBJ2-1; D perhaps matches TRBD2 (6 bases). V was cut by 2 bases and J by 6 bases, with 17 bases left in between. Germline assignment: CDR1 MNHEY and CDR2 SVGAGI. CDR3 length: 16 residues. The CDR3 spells CASSYEYGGLGNEQFF. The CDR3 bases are TGTGCCAGCAGTTACGAGTACGGGGGTTTGGGCAATGAGCAGTTCTTC.

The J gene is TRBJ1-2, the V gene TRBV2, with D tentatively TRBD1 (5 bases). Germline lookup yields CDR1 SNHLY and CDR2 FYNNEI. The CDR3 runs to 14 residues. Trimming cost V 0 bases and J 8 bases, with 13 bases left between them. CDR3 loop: CASSEARGEWGYTF. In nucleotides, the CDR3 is TGTGCCAGCAGTGAAGCGCGGGGGGAGTGGGGCTACACCTTC.

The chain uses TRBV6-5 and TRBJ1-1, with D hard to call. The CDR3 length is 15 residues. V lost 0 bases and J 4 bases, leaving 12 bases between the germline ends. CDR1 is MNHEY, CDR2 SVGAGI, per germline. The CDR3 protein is CASSYSINSLTEAFF. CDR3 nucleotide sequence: TGTGCCAGCAGTTACTCGATTAACAGCCTCACTGAAGCTTTCTTT.

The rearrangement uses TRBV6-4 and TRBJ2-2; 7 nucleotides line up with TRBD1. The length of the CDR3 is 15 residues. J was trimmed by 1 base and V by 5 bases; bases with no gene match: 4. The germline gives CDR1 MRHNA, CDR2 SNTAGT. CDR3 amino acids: CASSQTGMNTGELFF. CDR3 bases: TGTGCCAGCAGTCAGACAGGGATGAACACCGGGGAGCTGTTTTTT.